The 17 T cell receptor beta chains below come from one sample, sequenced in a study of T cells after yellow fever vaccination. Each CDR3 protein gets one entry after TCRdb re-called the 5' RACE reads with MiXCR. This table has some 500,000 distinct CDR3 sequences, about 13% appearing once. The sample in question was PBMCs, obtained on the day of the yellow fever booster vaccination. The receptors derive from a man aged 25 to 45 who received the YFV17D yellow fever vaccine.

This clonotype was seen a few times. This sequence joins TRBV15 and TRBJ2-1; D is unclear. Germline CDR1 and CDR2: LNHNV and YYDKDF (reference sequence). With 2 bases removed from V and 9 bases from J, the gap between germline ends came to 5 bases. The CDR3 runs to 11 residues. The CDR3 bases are TGTGCCACCAGCAGACGTGGTGAGCAGTTCTTC. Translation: CATSRRGEQFF.

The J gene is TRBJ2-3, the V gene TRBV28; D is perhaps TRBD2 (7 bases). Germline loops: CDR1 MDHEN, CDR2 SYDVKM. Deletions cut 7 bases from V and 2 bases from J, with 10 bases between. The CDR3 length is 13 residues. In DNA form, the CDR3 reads TGTGCCAGCAATGGGGGGGCCACAGATACGCAGTATTTT. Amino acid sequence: CASNGGATDTQYF.

The CDR3 reads CASSHHHRQADTQYF. The CDR3 DNA reads as TGTGCCAGCAGCCATCACCATAGACAGGCAGATACGCAGTATTTT. The chain joins TRBV6-2 or TRBV6-3 to TRBJ2-3; weak D call: TRBD1 (6 bases). Trimming took 6 bases from V and 4 from J, leaving 17 bases between them. The CDR3 has 15 residues. The germline V gene has CDR1 MNHEY and CDR2 SVGEGT.

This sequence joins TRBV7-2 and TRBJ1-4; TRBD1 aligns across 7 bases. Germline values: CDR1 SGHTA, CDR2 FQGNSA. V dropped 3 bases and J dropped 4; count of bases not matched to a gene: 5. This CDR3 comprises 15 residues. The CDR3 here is CASSFAGTDNEKLFF. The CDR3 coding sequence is TGTGCCAGCAGCTTCGCCGGGACAGATAATGAAAAACTGTTTTTT.

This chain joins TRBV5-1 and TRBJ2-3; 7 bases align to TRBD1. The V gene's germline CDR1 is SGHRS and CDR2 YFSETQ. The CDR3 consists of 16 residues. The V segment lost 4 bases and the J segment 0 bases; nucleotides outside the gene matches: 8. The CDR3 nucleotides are TGCGCCAGCAGCGCCGGGACAGACGCTAGCACAGATACGCAGTATTTT. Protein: CASSAGTDASTDTQYF.

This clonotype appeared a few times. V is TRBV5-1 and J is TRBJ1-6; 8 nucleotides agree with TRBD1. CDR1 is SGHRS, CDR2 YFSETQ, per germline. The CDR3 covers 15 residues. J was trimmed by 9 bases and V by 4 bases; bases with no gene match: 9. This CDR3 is CASSTGQGSSSPLHF. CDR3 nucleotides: TGCGCCAGCAGCACCGGACAGGGTTCATCTTCACCCCTCCACTTT.

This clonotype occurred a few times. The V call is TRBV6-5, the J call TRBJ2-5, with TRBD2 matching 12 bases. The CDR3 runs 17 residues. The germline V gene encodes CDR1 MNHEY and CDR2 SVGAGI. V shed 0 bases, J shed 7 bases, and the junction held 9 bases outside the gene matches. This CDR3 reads CASSYSASGGVIVTQYF. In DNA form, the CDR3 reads TGTGCCAGCAGTTACTCGGCTAGCGGGGGGGTAATCGTGACCCAGTACTTC.

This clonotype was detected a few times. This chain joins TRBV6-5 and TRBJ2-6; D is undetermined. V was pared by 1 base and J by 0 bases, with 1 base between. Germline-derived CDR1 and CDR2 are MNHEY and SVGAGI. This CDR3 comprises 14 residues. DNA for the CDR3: TGTGCCAGCAGTTACTACTCTGGGGCCAACGTCCTGACTTTC. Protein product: CASSYYSGANVLTF.

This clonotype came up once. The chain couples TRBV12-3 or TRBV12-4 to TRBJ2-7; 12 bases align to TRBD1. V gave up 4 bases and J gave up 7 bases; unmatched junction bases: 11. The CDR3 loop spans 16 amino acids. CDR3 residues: CASSSEPGQGAGEQYF. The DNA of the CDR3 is TGTGCCAGCAGTTCTGAACCGGGACAGGGGGCAGGAGAGCAGTACTTC.

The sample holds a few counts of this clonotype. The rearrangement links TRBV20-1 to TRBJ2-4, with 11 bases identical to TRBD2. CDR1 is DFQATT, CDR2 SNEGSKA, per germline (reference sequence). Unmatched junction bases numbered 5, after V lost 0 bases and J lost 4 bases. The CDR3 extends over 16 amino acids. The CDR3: CSAREGLAGGKNIQYF. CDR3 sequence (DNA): TGCAGTGCTAGAGAAGGACTAGCGGGTGGAAAAAACATTCAGTACTTC.

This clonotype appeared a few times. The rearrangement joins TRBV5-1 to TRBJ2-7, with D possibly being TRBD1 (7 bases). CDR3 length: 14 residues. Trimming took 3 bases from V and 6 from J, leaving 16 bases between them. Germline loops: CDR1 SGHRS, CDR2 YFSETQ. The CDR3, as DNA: TGCGCCAGCAGCTGGAGGGGGCCGAACTCCGAGCAGTACTTC. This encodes CASSWRGPNSEQYF.

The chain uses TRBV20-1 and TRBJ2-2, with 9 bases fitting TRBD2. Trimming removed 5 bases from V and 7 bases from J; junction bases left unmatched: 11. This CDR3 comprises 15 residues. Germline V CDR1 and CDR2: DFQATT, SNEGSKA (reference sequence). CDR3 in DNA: TGCAGTGCTCTAACGCGGGAGGGCCACGGCGGGGAGCTGTTTTTT. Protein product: CSALTREGHGGELFF.

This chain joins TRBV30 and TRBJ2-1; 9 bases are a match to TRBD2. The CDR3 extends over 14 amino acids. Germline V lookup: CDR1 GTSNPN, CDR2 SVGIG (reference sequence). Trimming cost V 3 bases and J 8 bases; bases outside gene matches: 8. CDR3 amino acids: CAWRSPSGIDEQFF. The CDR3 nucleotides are TGTGCCTGGAGGAGCCCTAGCGGGATCGATGAGCAGTTCTTC.

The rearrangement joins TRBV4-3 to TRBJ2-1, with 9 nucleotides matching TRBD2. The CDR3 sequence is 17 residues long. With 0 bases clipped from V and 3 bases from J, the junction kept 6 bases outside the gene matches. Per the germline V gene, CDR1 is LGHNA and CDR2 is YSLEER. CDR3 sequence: CASSQEMVTSGYNEQFF. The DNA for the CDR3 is TGCGCCAGCAGCCAAGAAATGGTGACTAGCGGCTACAATGAGCAGTTCTTC.

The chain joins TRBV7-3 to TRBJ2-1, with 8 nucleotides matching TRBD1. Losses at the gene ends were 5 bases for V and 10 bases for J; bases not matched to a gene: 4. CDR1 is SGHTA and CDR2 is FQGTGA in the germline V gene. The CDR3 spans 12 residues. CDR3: CASSATGAEQFF. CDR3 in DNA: TGTGCCAGCAGCGCGACAGGGGCGGAGCAGTTCTTC.

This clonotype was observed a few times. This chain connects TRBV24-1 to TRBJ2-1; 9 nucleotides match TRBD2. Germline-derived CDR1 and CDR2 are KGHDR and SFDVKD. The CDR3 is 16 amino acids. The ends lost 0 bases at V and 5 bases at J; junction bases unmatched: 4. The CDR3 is CATSDLPASGNNEQFF. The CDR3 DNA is TGTGCCACCAGTGATTTGCCAGCTAGCGGGAACAATGAGCAGTTCTTC.

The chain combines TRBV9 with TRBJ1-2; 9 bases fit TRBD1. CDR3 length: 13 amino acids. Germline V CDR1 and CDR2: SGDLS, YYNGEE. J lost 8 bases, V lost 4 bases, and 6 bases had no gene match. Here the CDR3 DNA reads TGTGCCAGCAGCCCTAACAGGGGGCGAGGCTACACCTTC. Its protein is CASSPNRGRGYTF.